The 29 T cell receptor beta chains given below trace back to one sample, sequenced in a study of ipilimumab plus nivolumab after autologous stem cell transplantation. Clones were sequenced by immunoSEQ multiplex PCR, and TCRdb holds only the in-frame ones, with some missing. The repertoire holds roughly 25,000 clones, with roughly 86% as singletons. The sample here was PBMCs, taken in a trial of ipilimumab plus nivolumab as post-transplant consolidation. These receptors were obtained from a male donor with diffuse large B-cell lymphoma.

V usage is TRBV9 and J usage is TRBJ1-3; D is undetermined. Per the germline V gene, CDR1 is SGDLS and CDR2 is YYNGEE. V shed 0 bases and J shed 0 bases, with 13 bases lying between them. The CDR3 spans 17 residues. Here the CDR3 DNA reads TGTGCCAGCAGCGTAGGCGTGGAGGCCTACTCTGGAAACACCATATATTTT. Amino acid sequence: CASSVGVEAYSGNTIYF.

The rearrangement joins TRBV7-2 to TRBJ2-4, with D perhaps matching TRBD1 (5 bases). The V gene's germline CDR1 is SGHTA and CDR2 FQGNSA. The CDR3 is made up of 14 amino acids. The germline V and J ends were trimmed by 3 bases and 4 bases, with 10 bases remaining between them. CDR3 sequence reads: CASSLDKSKNIQYF. In nucleotides, the CDR3 is TGTGCCAGCAGCTTGGACAAGTCTAAAAACATTCAGTACTTC.

This rearrangement joins TRBV11-2 to TRBJ1-1, with a weak D call TRBD1 (6 bases). Germline CDR1 SGHAT, CDR2 FQNNGV. The CDR3 runs to 14 residues. V was trimmed by 5 bases and J by 7 bases, leaving 17 bases between them. CDR3 nucleotides: TGTGCCAGCAGCCGAGACAGGACCAATTATGAAGCTTTCTTT. It translates to CASSRDRTNYEAFF.

This chain connects TRBV13 to TRBJ2-7; the D gene is possibly TRBD2 (6 bases). The germline CDR1 and CDR2 sequences are PRHDT and FYEKMQ (reference sequence). The CDR3 runs to 13 residues. The V gene lost 8 bases and the J gene lost 5 bases, with 16 bases spanning the gap. The CDR3 loop is CASGGKGTHEQYF. Here the CDR3 DNA reads TGTGCCAGCGGGGGGAAGGGGACGCACGAGCAGTACTTC.

This chain joins TRBV7-7 and TRBJ1-3; 12 bases line up with TRBD1. V shed 5 bases, J shed 7 bases, and the junction held 6 bases outside the gene matches. Germline V gene data show CDR1 as SSHAT and CDR2 as FNYEAQ (reference sequence). The CDR3 covers 15 residues. CDR3 DNA: TGTGCCAGCAGCCTGGGACAGGGGGCTCGGAACACCATATATTTT. Its protein product is CASSLGQGARNTIYF.

The chain has TRBV18 and TRBJ1-2; possibly TRBD1 for D (6 bases). The germline CDR1 and CDR2 sequences are KGHSH and LQKENI. The CDR3 is 16 amino acids. V gave up 3 bases and J gave up 1 base, with 15 bases separating them. In DNA, the CDR3 is TGTGCCAGCTCACCTCTCGGGGGGCAGGTTAACTATGGCTACACCTTC. This encodes CASSPLGGQVNYGYTF.

The gene calls are TRBV10-2 and TRBJ2-5; TRBD2 agrees at 9 bases. The V segment lost 10 bases and the J segment 2 bases; nucleotides outside the gene matches: 8. CDR3 length equals 14 residues. Germline assignment: CDR1 WSHSY and CDR2 SAAADI. CDR3 DNA sequence: TGCGCCACCAAAACAGCGGGGGGACAAGAGACCCAGTACTTC. It is translated as CATKTAGGQETQYF.

The chain is built from TRBV2 and TRBJ2-1, with TRBD2 matching over 7 bases. V dropped 11 bases and J dropped 6; count of bases not matched to a gene: 10. CDR3 length: 13 amino acids. The V gene's germline CDR1 is SNHLY and CDR2 FYNNEI. The DNA for the CDR3 is TGTGCCTCCACCCGGGGGGTTTTCAATGAGCAGTTCTTC. It codes for CASTRGVFNEQFF.

CDR3 sequence: CASSYGGTEQFF. The DNA of the CDR3 is TGTGCCAGCAGCTACGGGGGGACTGAGCAGTTCTTC. The V call is TRBV9, the J call TRBJ2-1; 7 bases align to TRBD2. V was clipped by 4 bases and J by 9 bases; unmatched bases: 4. CDR3 length: 12 residues. Germline CDR1 and CDR2: SGDLS and YYNGEE.

The chain recombines TRBV7-9 with TRBJ2-2; 9 bases align to TRBD2. This CDR3 comprises 16 residues. V lost 5 bases and J lost 3; bases outside the gene matches: 7. Germline CDR1 reads SEHNR; CDR2 reads FQNEAQ (reference sequence). CDR3 bases: TGTGCCAGCAGCATAAGGACTAGCGATGACACCGGGGAGCTGTTTTTT. It is translated as CASSIRTSDDTGELFF.

The chain joins TRBV5-1 to TRBJ2-3, with D possibly called TRBD1 or TRBD2 (5 bases each). V shed 4 bases and J shed 1 base, with 19 bases lying between them. Germline lookup yields CDR1 SGHRS and CDR2 YFSETQ. The CDR3 extends over 17 amino acids. In DNA, the CDR3 is TGCGCCAGCAGCAGCAGACAGCCCATCGGGGGCACAGATACGCAGTATTTT. Its translation: CASSSRQPIGGTDTQYF. Full variable domain (remainder filled in from reference TRBV5-1 and TRBJ2-3): KAGVTQTPRYLIKTRGQQVTLSCSPISGHRSVSWYQQTPGQGLQFLFEYFSETQRNKGNFPGRFSGRQFSNSRSEMNVSTLELGDSALYLCASSSRQPIGGTDTQYFGPGTRLTVL.

The chain couples TRBV30 to TRBJ1-3; 9 bases are shared with TRBD1. The CDR3 loop spans 17 amino acids. Germline CDR1 GTSNPN, CDR2 SVGIG (reference sequence). The V gene end was trimmed by 2 bases and the J gene end by 3 bases; junction bases not matched to a gene: 11. CDR3 loop: CAWSPFDRGFVGNTIYF. DNA of the CDR3: TGTGCCTGGAGTCCCTTTGACAGGGGGTTTGTTGGAAACACCATATATTTT.

V gene TRBV4-3 combines with J gene TRBJ2-2, with TRBD2 identical over 7 bases. CDR3 length: 14 residues. The germline V gene encodes CDR1 LGHNA and CDR2 YSLEER. With 8 bases clipped from V and 5 bases from J, the junction kept 8 bases outside the gene matches. For the CDR3, the DNA is TGCGCCAGCGGACTAGAATTGGGGACCGGGGAGCTGTTTTTT. Amino acid sequence: CASGLELGTGELFF.

This clone appeared a single time. The chain joins TRBV6-5 to TRBJ2-7, with D maybe TRBD1 (5 bases). CDR1 MNHEY and CDR2 SVGAGI come from the germline V gene. The CDR3 is made up of 13 amino acids. Trimming took 6 bases from V and 6 from J, leaving 15 bases between them. For the CDR3, the DNA is TGTGCCAGCAGGCCATACCAGGGCGCCGAGCAGTACTTC. This codes for CASRPYQGAEQYF.

This CDR3 reads CAWSGRGGDEQFF. In DNA form, the CDR3 reads TGTGCCTGGAGTGGGCGGGGGGGAGATGAGCAGTTCTTC. The chain combines TRBV30 with TRBJ2-1; 9 positions agree with TRBD2. Trimming cost V 1 base and J 8 bases; bases outside gene matches: 3. The CDR3 covers 13 residues. Germline V gene sequence: CDR1 GTSNPN, CDR2 SVGIG (reference sequence).

The table lists this clone with a few counts. The chain uses TRBV7-3 and TRBJ2-5; D ambiguous. The V gene's germline CDR1 is SGHTA and CDR2 FQGTGA. V was clipped by 0 bases and J by 2 bases, with 10 bases between them. The CDR3 consists of 15 residues. The CDR3 DNA reads as TGTGCCAGCAGCTTAACGTCTGGGCAACAAGAGACCCAGTACTTC. Translated, it gives CASSLTSGQQETQYF.

In its sample, this clone was seen once. V usage is TRBV4-1 and J usage is TRBJ2-5; possible D gene TRBD2, 6 bases. The CDR3 has 16 residues. Germline-derived CDR1 and CDR2 are MGHRA and YSYEKL. The V and J ends lost 0 bases and 2 bases respectively, with 13 bases between them. The CDR3 sequence: CASSQERGTSQETQYF. In DNA form, the CDR3 reads TGCGCCAGCAGCCAAGAACGTGGGACTTCACAAGAGACCCAGTACTTC.

J is TRBJ1-4 and V is TRBV11-2; no definite D call. Trimming took off 0 bases at V and 4 bases at J, with 9 bases between the two ends. Germline-derived CDR1 and CDR2 are SGHAT and FQNNGV. The CDR3 sequence is 15 residues long. CDR3 sequence: CASSLERWINEKLFF. The CDR3 DNA reads TGTGCCAGCAGCTTAGAGAGATGGATTAATGAAAAACTGTTTTTT.

V usage is TRBV6-1 and J usage is TRBJ1-2, with TRBD1 matching 9 bases. From germline, CDR1 is MNHNS and CDR2 SASEGT. The junction had 9 bases not matched to a gene; V was cut back by 4 bases and J by 0 bases. CDR3 length equals 17 residues. CDR3 protein: CASSGTGTGKANYGYTF. The CDR3 region has the DNA TGTGCCAGCAGTGGGACCGGGACAGGGAAAGCTAACTATGGCTACACCTTC.

The chain has TRBV4-1 and TRBJ2-1; D gene ambiguous. Germline V gene sequence: CDR1 MGHRA, CDR2 YSYEKL. The CDR3 consists of 13 residues. Deletions cut 1 base from V and 15 bases from J, with 16 bases between. Here the CDR3 reads CASSQVVRPVAFF. The CDR3 DNA sequence: TGCGCCAGCAGCCAAGTTGTCCGGCCCGTGGCGTTCTTC.

The genes are TRBV7-8 and TRBJ2-1; D not certain. CDR1 is SGHVS and CDR2 is FQNEAQ in the germline V gene. This CDR3 is 13 amino acids long. The ends were cut back, 2 bases at V and 7 bases at J, with 9 bases in the middle. The CDR3 coding sequence is TGTGCCAGCAGCTTAACAGACGGGAATGAGCAGTTCTTC. It specifies CASSLTDGNEQFF.

The chain is built from TRBV6-1 and TRBJ2-7; D remains ambiguous. This CDR3 is 12 amino acids long. V was trimmed by 2 bases and J by 3 bases, leaving 5 bases between them. Germline V gives CDR1 MNHNS, CDR2 SASEGT. DNA of the CDR3: TGTGCCAGCAGTGAACCGGACTACGAGCAGTACTTC. Amino acids: CASSEPDYEQYF.

The chain joins TRBV2 to TRBJ1-5; 8 nucleotides match TRBD1. Germline CDR1 is SNHLY and CDR2 is FYNNEI. This CDR3 is 14 amino acids long. The V and J ends lost 7 bases and 5 bases, in that order; junction bases with no gene match: 7. The CDR3 here is CASMWQGADQPQHF. The DNA for the CDR3 is TGTGCCAGCATGTGGCAGGGGGCCGATCAGCCCCAGCATTTT. Full variable domain (rest looked up from reference TRBV2 and TRBJ1-5): EPEVTQTPSHQVTQMGQEVILRCVPISNHLYFYWYRQILGQKVEFLVSFYNNEISEKSEIFDDQFSVERPDGSNFTLKIRSTKLEDSAMYFCASMWQGADQPQHFGDGTRLSIL.

The chain is built from TRBV7-2 and TRBJ2-3; possibly TRBD2 for D (7 bases). CDR1 is SGHTA, CDR2 FQGNSA, per germline. The CDR3 covers 12 residues. Trimming stripped 3 bases from V and 11 bases from J, with 12 bases between. CDR3 sequence reads: CASSLWGGEQYF. The DNA of the CDR3 is TGTGCCAGCAGCTTGTGGGGGGGCGAGCAGTATTTT.

The rearrangement links TRBV2 to TRBJ1-1; 12 nucleotides align to TRBD1. The germline V gene has CDR1 SNHLY and CDR2 FYNNEI. The CDR3 has 21 amino acids. V lost 2 bases, J lost 4 bases, and 20 bases stayed unmatched. The CDR3 DNA is TGTGCCAGCAGTGAACGAAGTCCTTTTTCAGGGACAGGGGGCTATGGCACTGAAGCTTTCTTT. The encoded protein is CASSERSPFSGTGGYGTEAFF.

CDR3 loop: CASSWEERGGTEAFF. The CDR3 region has the DNA TGTGCCAGCAGCTGGGAGGAGAGGGGAGGCACTGAAGCTTTCTTT. V is TRBV5-4 and J is TRBJ1-1; maybe TRBD1 (5 bases). Germline V gives CDR1 SGHNT, CDR2 YYREEE (reference sequence). V was shortened by 3 bases and J by 4 bases, with 16 bases between the two germline ends. CDR3 length: 15 amino acids.

The J gene is TRBJ2-7, the V gene TRBV5-5; 11 bases agree with TRBD2. Germline loops: CDR1 SGHKS, CDR2 YYEKEE (reference sequence). Trimming took 4 bases from V and 2 from J; bases not matched to a gene: 8. The CDR3 contains 16 residues. Here the CDR3 reads CASSISGGGEAYEQYF. The CDR3 DNA reads as TGTGCCAGCAGCATTAGCGGGGGGGGCGAAGCCTACGAGCAGTACTTC.

The V call is TRBV7-9, the J call TRBJ1-1; TRBD1 aligns across 10 bases. The CDR3 spans 17 residues. In germline, CDR1 is SEHNR, CDR2 FQNEAQ (reference sequence). The V and J ends lost 0 bases and 7 bases, in that order; junction bases with no gene match: 11. The CDR3 reads CASSLAIVTGQGHEAFF. CDR3 in DNA: TGTGCCAGCAGCTTAGCGATAGTTACGGGACAGGGGCATGAAGCTTTCTTT.

The CDR3 sequence: CASSSGRVANYGYTF. As DNA, the CDR3 is TGCGCCAGCAGCTCGGGACGGGTAGCTAACTATGGCTACACCTTC. The V gene is TRBV5-1, the J gene TRBJ1-2; possible D gene TRBD1, 5 bases. V lost 3 bases to trimming and J lost 0 bases, with 12 bases between them. CDR3 size: 15 residues. CDR1 is SGHRS, CDR2 YFSETQ, per germline.